This is a list of T cell receptor beta chains from one sample in a study of lymphopenia after photon versus proton radiotherapy. Libraries were prepared by immunoSEQ multiplex PCR; TCRdb keeps only in-frame clonotypes and omits some of them. Here the sample spans about 35,000 clones, roughly nine tenths being singletons. The specimen comprised peripheral blood, sampled from a patient treated with photon-based radiotherapy. The source of these receptors is a man aged 55 to 69 with cholangiocarcinoma. Both conserved end residues are part of each CDR3. D genes are given only for firm matches. Clone size, where shown, is once, few, many, or a class for clones that have expanded.

-	TRBV29-1	13	TRBD1	TRBJ2-7	TGCAGCGTTGATGGGACAGGGAGCTACGAGCAGTACTTC	CSVDGTGSYEQYF
-	TRBV5-1	16	-	TRBJ2-2	TGCGCCAGCAGCTTGGATCCAGCGGAGTACACCGGGGAGCTGTTTTTT	CASSLDPAEYTGELFF
-	TRBV28	13	TRBD1	TRBJ2-7	TGTGCCAGCAGCTGGGACAGGGAGGGCGAGCAGTACTTC	CASSWDREGEQYF
-	TRBV19	15	-	TRBJ2-7	TGTGCCAGTAGTAGAGCGGACAGCGGATTCTACGAGCAGTACTTC	CASSRADSGFYEQYF
once	TRBV2	14	-	TRBJ2-2	TGTGCCAGCAGTGAAGCAATTGGGGTGGGGGAGCTGTTTTTT	CASSEAIGVGELFF
-	TRBV7-9	14	-	TRBJ1-4	TGTGCCAGCAGCTTGGGCAGGAACAATGAAAAACTGTTTTTT	CASSLGRNNEKLFF
-	TRBV19	16	TRBD1	TRBJ2-3	TGTGCCAGTAGTAGGGACAGGGGTTTGGAGACAGATACGCAGTATTTT	CASSRDRGLETDTQYF
-	TRBV27	13	-	TRBJ2-1	TGTGCCAGCCGGTCAACCTCCTACAATGAGCAGTTCTTC	CASRSTSYNEQFF
-	TRBV7-2	16	TRBD1	TRBJ2-3	TGTGCCAGCAGCTTGACAGGGGGCGAGAGCACAGATACGCAGTATTTT	CASSLTGGESTDTQYF
-	TRBV6-6	14	-	TRBJ2-3	TGTGCCAGCAGTTCCCGGCATGGTACAGATACGCAGTATTTT	CASSSRHGTDTQYF
-	TRBV18	18	TRBD1	TRBJ1-3	TGTGCCAGCTCACCCACCGCAGTAGGGACAGGCTCTGGAAACACCATATATTTT	CASSPTAVGTGSGNTIYF
-	TRBV5-1	15	TRBD1	TRBJ1-1	TGCGCCAGCAGCGTTCCCACAGGGGGCAACACTGAAGCTTTCTTT	CASSVPTGGNTEAFF
-	TRBV6-5	14	-	TRBJ2-2	TGTGCCAGCAGGACCGGGACCGGCACCGGGGAGCTGTTTTTT	CASRTGTGTGELFF
-	TRBV9	16	TRBD1	TRBJ2-7	TGTGCCAGCAGCGCCCAACCGGGACAGGGTCCCTACGAGCAGTACTTC	CASSAQPGQGPYEQYF
-	TRBV28	17	TRBD2	TRBJ2-3	TGTGCCAGCAGTTTAGGGGCTAGCGGGAGGGCCTTGTATACGCAGTATTTT	CASSLGASGRALYTQYF
-	TRBV5-1	11	-	TRBJ2-3	TGCGCCAGCAGCTGGGGGGATACGCAGTATTTT	CASSWGDTQYF
once	TRBV19	15	-	TRBJ2-1	TGTGCCAGTAGTATATCTGCGGAAGCCTACAATGAGCAGTTCTTC	CASSISAEAYNEQFF
-	TRBV11-2	14	-	TRBJ1-1	TGTGCCAGCAGCTTAGGTTATGCGAACACTGAAGCTTTCTTT	CASSLGYANTEAFF
-	TRBV15	15	TRBD1	TRBJ2-1	TGTGCCACCAGCATTTCCGGGACAGGGATCTATGAGCAGTTCTTC	CATSISGTGIYEQFF
-	TRBV28	13	-	TRBJ1-5	TGTGCCAGCAGGGGGGCCCCGAATCAGCCCCAGCATTTT	CASRGAPNQPQHF
-	TRBV7-9	13	-	TRBJ1-5	TGTGCCAGCAGCTTATATGATGGACAGCCCCAGCATTTT	CASSLYDGQPQHF
-	TRBV6-1	13	-	TRBJ1-6	TGTGCCAGCAGACTCGACAGAGATTCACCCCTCCACTTT	CASRLDRDSPLHF
-	TRBV12-2	11	-	TRBJ2-1	TGTGCAAGTCGCTTGGAGGGGGAGCAGTTCTTC	CASRLEGEQFF
-	TRBV5-1	16	TRBD2	TRBJ2-2	TGCGCCAGCAGCTCCCTAGCGGGAGGACAAACCGGGGAGCTGTTTTTT	CASSSLAGGQTGELFF
few	TRBV4-1	15	-	TRBJ2-3	TGCGCCAGCAGCCAAGAATCTCTAGGCACAGATACGCAGTATTTT	CASSQESLGTDTQYF
-	TRBV5-6	15	TRBD1	TRBJ2-7	TGTGCCAGCAGCTCGGTTAGGACAGGGACCTACGAGCAGTACTTC	CASSSVRTGTYEQYF
-	TRBV11-3	14	-	TRBJ2-3	TGTGCCAGCAGCTCAGGATGGGACACAGATACGCAGTATTTT	CASSSGWDTDTQYF
-	TRBV6-1	15	TRBD1	TRBJ1-2	TGTGCCAGCAGTGAAGGACAGGGACGGCACGAAGGCTACACCTTC	CASSEGQGRHEGYTF
-	TRBV5-6	12	-	TRBJ2-7	TGTGCCAGCAGCTTGGAAGGTTACGAGCAGTACTTC	CASSLEGYEQYF
-	TRBV5-5	14	-	TRBJ2-5	TGTGCCAGCAGCATCCAAGACAGACAAGAGACCCAGTACTTC	CASSIQDRQETQYF
-	TRBV15	16	TRBD2	TRBJ2-3	TGTGCCACCAGCCGTCCCCGGGGGGAAGGTACAGATACGCAGTATTTT	CATSRPRGEGTDTQYF
-	TRBV18	17	-	TRBJ2-6	TGTGCCAGCTCACCGCGGACCCTAGCCTCTGGGGCCAACGTCCTGACTTTC	CASSPRTLASGANVLTF
-	TRBV11-2	18	TRBD1	TRBJ2-7	TGTGCCAGCAGCTTAGATGCGGGACAGGGGATCTTCCTAGCCGAGCAGTACTTC	CASSLDAGQGIFLAEQYF
-	TRBV19	16	-	TRBJ1-6	TGTGCCAGTAAAGAGCAGGCGGGGTCCTATAATTCACCCCTCCACTTT	CASKEQAGSYNSPLHF
-	TRBV6-6	14	-	TRBJ2-3	TGTGCCAGCAGCGGGGGGCCGGGCACAGATACGCAGTATTTT	CASSGGPGTDTQYF
-	TRBV5-1	16	TRBD1	TRBJ2-2	TGCGCCAGCAGCTTGGCCCCGACAGGGCACACCGGGGAGCTGTTTTTT	CASSLAPTGHTGELFF
once	TRBV2	14	TRBD1	TRBJ2-2	TGTGCCAGTCTTACAGGGGTTGGCACCGGGGAGCTGTTTTTT	CASLTGVGTGELFF
once	TRBV5-1	14	TRBD1	TRBJ1-4	TGCGCCAGCAGCCTGGGACAGGGTGGTGAAAAACTGTTTTTT	CASSLGQGGEKLFF
-	TRBV7-2	17	TRBD2	TRBJ2-7	TGTGCCAGCAGCTCAGGACTAGCGGTTGGCGGGTCCTACGAGCAGTACTTC	CASSSGLAVGGSYEQYF
once	TRBV4-1	17	-	TRBJ1-1	TGCGCCAGCAGCCAAGGGTCGCTGGCAGGGGCTAACACTGAAGCTTTCTTT	CASSQGSLAGANTEAFF
-	TRBV15	13	-	TRBJ1-2	TGTGCCACCAGCAGCGACAGATCCTATGGCTACACCTTC	CATSSDRSYGYTF
-	TRBV7-2	13	-	TRBJ2-1	TGTGCCAGCAGACAACCGGGTTACAATGAGCAGTTCTTC	CASRQPGYNEQFF
-	TRBV10-3	11	-	TRBJ1-1	TGTGCCATCAGGTTTAACACTGAAGCTTTCTTT	CAIRFNTEAFF
-	TRBV11-3	16	-	TRBJ2-1	TGTGCCAGCAGCTTAGTTATGGGAGGGGGTTCCAATGAGCAGTTCTTC	CASSLVMGGGSNEQFF
few	TRBV19	13	TRBD1	TRBJ2-5	TGTGCCAGTAGTCAAACAGGGGCCGAGACCCAGTACTTC	CASSQTGAETQYF
-	TRBV6-5	15	-	TRBJ2-2	TGTGCCAGCACCCATCAGCGGGTCAACACCGGGGAGCTGTTTTTT	CASTHQRVNTGELFF
-	TRBV4-3	13	-	TRBJ1-1	TGCGCCAGCAGCCAAGATTCGGGGGATGAAGCTTTCTTT	CASSQDSGDEAFF
-	TRBV7-9	17	-	TRBJ2-7	TGTGCCAGCAGCTTACTTGTTTCAGAGGTGAACTCCTACGAGCAGTACTTC	CASSLLVSEVNSYEQYF
-	TRBV28	16	-	TRBJ1-3	TGTGCCAGCAGTTTAAAGGACGGCCGCTCTGGAAACACCATATATTTT	CASSLKDGRSGNTIYF
-	TRBV7-3	13	-	TRBJ1-1	TGTGCCAGCAGCTTGCGGGGCAACGGTGAAGCTTTCTTT	CASSLRGNGEAFF
-	TRBV5-1	16	-	TRBJ2-3	TGCGCCAGCAGCCTGAATCCGGCGGGGAGCACAGATACGCAGTATTTT	CASSLNPAGSTDTQYF
-	TRBV11-2	14	TRBD2	TRBJ2-7	TGTGCCAGCAGCTCTTTACTAGCGACCTACGAGCAGTACTTC	CASSSLLATYEQYF